This TCR beta chain stems from a study of blood T cell repertoires in COVID-19 (dated by TCRdb to the early 2020s). The study in broad terms: Collaborator samples came from the United States, Italy and Spain and covered acute and convalescent phases of COVID-19. The prospective study material was composed of cDNA or gDNA derived from T cells, B-cell-depleted T cells, or PBMCs. The dataset comprised deeply sampled blood TCRbeta repertoires from subjects exposed to, actively infected with, or recovered from COVID-19. A freely available public database, intended as a resource for researchers studying the immune response to SARS-CoV-2, is where the repertoires were released. The samples were drawn from the first 160 participants of the ongoing ImmuneRACE study and from over a thousand subjects provided by 6 global collaborators. The sample metadata nearly always contained a de-identified subject ID, COVID-19 status, age in years and sex. HLA class I and class II types, where available, came from metadata supplied by the sample provider rather than from assay-based typing. On the study overall, not on this receptor specifically: The amount of clinical and demographic metadata varied by source and participant and was provided uncurated.

One collaborating source in Seattle enrolled patients during active infection and followed them longitudinally through the course of disease. Each collaborating institution followed its own protocols to collect whole blood in K2EDTA tubes. For TCRbeta analysis, collaborator samples were shipped as frozen whole blood, as isolated PBMCs, or as DNA extracted from either sample type. The CDR3 has 14 amino acids, counting the end cysteine and phenylalanine. The only DNA kept is the CDR3, 42 bases in frame from the first base. From the germline V gene (reference sequence), CDR1 is SEHNR and CDR2 is FQNEAQ. V is reduced by 1 base and J by 6 bases, leaving a spacing of 9 bases between them. Concerning this clone itself: Its antigen is still unknown. No clone much larger than this one lies a single base away; base qualities are absent.

TCRbeta CDR3 regions were amplified from genomic DNA by means of the immunoSEQ Assay, a bias-controlled multiplex PCR. The paper's processing steps were these. The number of nucleated cells in each sample was estimated by amplification of reference gene primers within the assay. To quantify the absolute abundance of each unique TCRbeta CDR3 rearrangement, sequence reads were collapsed and filtered. For each sample, productive Simpson clonality was calculated by taking the square root of Simpson's diversity index across productive rearrangements. The clones in this table, taken by TCRdb from immuneACCESS, are in-frame only. Not every clone is retained; where verified, under half of the shortfall comes from an unresolved V gene, and the cause of the rest is unknown. V and J calls and clone size are those listed in that table; D and trimming were worked out from the DNA. The sample table records some 520,000 clones; approximately 89% of these occur just once. 0.9% of the sample is taken by the ten largest.

Sequencing was performed on peripheral blood. The receptor comes from a man between 18 and 29 years old with COVID-19, enrolled during active disease. The rearrangement joined TRBV7-9 to TRBJ2-2; TRBD1 is possibly the D segment (6 matching bases). CDR3 protein: CASSLVRGAGELFF. The DNA sequence reads TGTGCCAGCAGCTTAGTCAGGGGTGCCGGGGAGCTGTTTTTT.